The entry below gives a single TCR beta chain sequence along with its context. Only in-frame clones appear in the TCRdb table, and some are missing; sequencing was by immunoSEQ multiplex PCR. The sample records about 250,000 clones, 82% being singletons. This entry belongs to a study of blood T cell repertoires in COVID-19. The CDR3 runs to 15 residues. V was pared by 5 bases and J by 3 bases, with 14 bases between. In germline, CDR1 is LNHDA, CDR2 SQIVND (reference sequence). The TCR originated in a middle-aged man who had been exposed to COVID-19. The chain couples TRBV19 to TRBJ1-5, with D maybe TRBD1 (5 bases). The sequenced material came from PBMCs or T cells enriched from blood (not recorded which). CDR3 DNA sequence: TGTGCCAGTAGTGGGGGAGGAGGGGTCAATCAGCCCCAGCATTTT. Translating it yields CASSGGGGVNQPQHF. Full variable domain (rest looked up from reference TRBV19 and TRBJ1-5): DGGITQSPKYLFRKEGQNVTLSCEQNLNHDAMYWYRQDPGQGLRLIYYSQIVNDFQKGDIAEGYSVSREKKESFPLTVTSAQKNPTAFYLCASSGGGGVNQPQHFGDGTRLSIL.